These T cell receptor beta chains were read from a single sample in a study of beta chain features in type 1 diabetes. The table came from immunoSEQ multiplex PCR; TCRdb's copy has only in-frame clones and leaves some out. The sample has about 340,000 clones, 13% seen once; the top ten hold over 0.014%. The sample comprised naive CD4+ T cells from blood. The receptors were sampled from a woman between 18 and 29 years old with type 1 diabetes. Each CDR3 is given with its conserved first and last residue. A D gene is named only where the DNA matches it firmly. Clone size is not always given. Where it is, it says once, few, many or a class for expanded clones.

>TRBD1|few|TRBV30|TRBJ2-1
TGTGCCTGGAAAAGGCAGGGGGACTACAATGAGCAGTTCTTC
CAWKRQGDYNEQFF
>TRBD2|few|TRBV29-1|TRBJ2-4
TGCAGCGTTGAAGATTGGCGGGAGAGGGACATTCAGTACTTC
CSVEDWRERDIQYF
>TRBD1|-|TRBV9|TRBJ1-2
TGTGCCAGCAGCGTAGGGACAGGGAACGTAAAAGGGCGCGATGGCTACACCTTC
CASSVGTGNVKGRDGYTF
>TRBD2|few|TRBV7-9|TRBJ2-1
TGTGCCAGCAGCGTAGCGGGAGACTACAATGAGCAGTTCTTC
CASSVAGDYNEQFF
>TRBD2|few|TRBV4-1|TRBJ2-1
TGCGCCAGCAGAGGGTTCACTAGCGCCTACAATGAGCAGTTCTTC
CASRGFTSAYNEQFF
>TRBD1|-|TRBV30|TRBJ2-1
TGTGCCTGGAAGGGACAGGGGACTTCGAGCTCCTACAATGAGCAGTTCTTC
CAWKGQGTSSSYNEQFF
>TRBD2|-|TRBV11-2|TRBJ2-3
TGTGCCAGCAGCTATGCGCACGGACTAGCGGGAGTTGCAGATACGCAGTATTTT
CASSYAHGLAGVADTQYF
>TRBD1|-|TRBV19|TRBJ1-5
TGTGCCAGCCGGACAGGCCCTTATAGCAATCAGCCCCAGCATTTT
CASRTGPYSNQPQHF
>TRBD2|-|TRBV5-1|TRBJ2-1
TGCGCCAGCAGCCCCCTAGCGGGGAACTACAATGAGCAGTTCTTC
CASSPLAGNYNEQFF
>-|few|TRBV15|TRBJ1-2
TGTGCCACCAGCACACAGAGAGGGTTAATACGGGGGAACTATGGCTACACCTTC
CATSTQRGLIRGNYGYTF
>TRBD1|-|TRBV29-1|TRBJ2-1
TGCAGCGTCCCACAGACAGGGGAGGCGAGGAATGAGCAGTTCTTC
CSVPQTGEARNEQFF
>-|few|TRBV2|TRBJ1-5
TGTGCCAGCAGTGACAACAGGGAGTACCAGCCCCAGCATTTT
CASSDNREYQPQHF
>TRBD2|few|TRBV18|TRBJ2-1
TGTGCCAGCTCAACCGGACTAGCGGGATCCAATGAGCAGTTCTTC
CASSTGLAGSNEQFF
>TRBD1|few|TRBV9|TRBJ2-2
TGTGCCAGCAGCGTCCTCGACAGGGTCTTCGGGGAGCTGTTTTTT
CASSVLDRVFGELFF
>-|few|TRBV29-1|TRBJ2-1
TGCAGCGTTGAGGGGGGGGCAATTGAGCAGTTCTTC
CSVEGGAIEQFF
>-|few|TRBV7-9|TRBJ2-5
TGTGCCAGCAGCTTCGGGCAAGAGACCCAGTACTTC
CASSFGQETQYF
>-|-|TRBV6-5|TRBJ2-3
TGTGCCAGCAGTTACTCGAGCACCGGACTGCTCAATACGCAGTATTTT
CASSYSSTGLLNTQYF
>TRBD2|-|TRBV9|TRBJ2-5
TGTGCCAGCAGCGTAAGCGGGAGGGCCGGGGAGACCCAGTACTTC
CASSVSGRAGETQYF
>-|-|TRBV2|TRBJ2-3
TGTGCCAGTGCAACCGGGACATCTACAGATACGCAGTATTTT
CASATGTSTDTQYF
>TRBD2|-|TRBV7-2|TRBJ2-1
TGTGCCAGCAGCTTAGGGACTAGCGGGAGGGTGGTTGAGCAGTTCTTC
CASSLGTSGRVVEQFF
>TRBD1|-|TRBV11-2|TRBJ2-1
TGTGCCAGCAGCTTAGTTACGGACAGGGGAAATGAGCAGTTCTTC
CASSLVTDRGNEQFF
>TRBD1|few|TRBV18|TRBJ2-7
TGTGCCAGCTCTCGCCTGGGACAGGGATACTACGAGCAGTACTTC
CASSRLGQGYYEQYF
>-|few|TRBV27|TRBJ2-7
TGTGCCAGCAGCTTAGAGGGACTCGTGCCCTACGAGCAGTACTTC
CASSLEGLVPYEQYF
>-|-|TRBV5-1|TRBJ2-5
TGCGCCAGCAGCTTGGGCACCGGTCCTTGGGAGACCCAGTACTTC
CASSLGTGPWETQYF
>-|-|TRBV7-3|TRBJ2-2
TGTGCCAGCAGCTCACAGGGGAACACCGGGGAGCTGTTTTTT
CASSSQGNTGELFF
>TRBD2|-|TRBV9|TRBJ2-5
TGTGCCAGCAGCGCTAGCGGGAGTTCAGAGACCCAGTACTTC
CASSASGSSETQYF
>-|-|TRBV18|TRBJ2-5
TGTGCCAGCTCACCGGCAAATTATGAAGAGACCCAGTACTTC
CASSPANYEETQYF
>TRBD1|few|TRBV18|TRBJ1-5
TGTGCCAGCTCACCACCCCGGGACAGGGGAGGGGATCAGCCCCAGCATTTT
CASSPPRDRGGDQPQHF
>-|few|TRBV29-1|TRBJ1-2
TGCAGCGTTGAAGGACTTTCCTATGGCTACACCTTC
CSVEGLSYGYTF
>-|-|TRBV29-1|TRBJ2-5
TGCAGCGCTAATAAACAGGGTAAAGAGACCCAGTACTTC
CSANKQGKETQYF
>TRBD1|-|TRBV11-2|TRBJ2-1
TGTGCCAGCAGCTTTATGGGGACAGTTCTGCATGAGCAGTTCTTC
CASSFMGTVLHEQFF
>TRBD1|-|TRBV27|TRBJ1-5
TGTGCCAGCAGTCGAACGGGACAGGGCGGTCAGCCCCAGCATTTT
CASSRTGQGGQPQHF
>TRBD2|-|TRBV7-9|TRBJ2-3
TGTGCCAGCAGCTTAGTGCTAGCGGGGAGCACAGATACGCAGTATTTT
CASSLVLAGSTDTQYF
>TRBD1|few|TRBV25-1|TRBJ1-2
TGTGCCAGCATGGACAGGGTTGGCTACACCTTC
CASMDRVGYTF
>-|-|TRBV30|TRBJ2-1
TGTGCCTGGAGCCCATACAATGAGCAGTTCTTC
CAWSPYNEQFF
>TRBD2|-|TRBV5-1|TRBJ2-1
TGCGCCAGCAGCTCCGCCGGGACTAGGTTAGGGAATGAGCAGTTCTTC
CASSSAGTRLGNEQFF
>-|-|TRBV30|TRBJ2-5
TGTGCCTGGAGTACGGACAGTGGGGAGACCCAGTACTTC
CAWSTDSGETQYF
>-|-|TRBV5-4|TRBJ2-1
TGTGCCAGCAGCTTGGCCGAGGGCGTCTACAATGAGCAGTTCTTC
CASSLAEGVYNEQFF
>TRBD1|-|TRBV6-6|TRBJ2-7
TGTGCCAGCGGATACAGGGGTCCCCCCTACGAGCAGTACTTC
CASGYRGPPYEQYF
>TRBD2|-|TRBV2|TRBJ2-6
TGTGCCAGCAGCGCGGGGACTAGCGCTGGGGCCAACGTCCTGACTTTC
CASSAGTSAGANVLTF
>-|-|TRBV11-2|TRBJ1-2
TGTGCCAGCAGCTTATTCGCGGAGAACTATGGCTACACCTTC
CASSLFAENYGYTF
>TRBD2|-|TRBV5-1|TRBJ2-1
TGCGCCAGCAGCCCTCGTTATAGCGGGAGATTGTCCTACAATGAGCAGTTCTTC
CASSPRYSGRLSYNEQFF
>TRBD1|-|TRBV29-1|TRBJ1-1
TGCAGCGTAGGGGGACAGTTGAACACTGAAGCTTTCTTT
CSVGGQLNTEAFF
>-|few|TRBV29-1|TRBJ1-1
TGCAGCGTTGCTCGCCCTATGAACACTGAAGCTTTCTTT
CSVARPMNTEAFF
>TRBD1|-|TRBV28|TRBJ1-2
TGTGCCAGCTGCTACCGAGGACAGGCCTATGGCTACACCTTC
CASCYRGQAYGYTF
>-|few|TRBV5-1|TRBJ2-6
TGCGCCAGCAGCTTACGAGTCTCTGGGGCCAACGTCCTGACTTTC
CASSLRVSGANVLTF
>-|few|TRBV19|TRBJ2-2
TGTGCCAGTAGTATAAAGACAGTGCTGTTTTTT
CASSIKTVLFF
>TRBD1|few|TRBV30|TRBJ1-5
TGTGCCTGCTCACTGCAGGGGGTCAGCAATCAGCCCCAGCATTTT
CACSLQGVSNQPQHF
>-|-|TRBV21-1|TRBJ1-5
TGTGCCAGCAGCAACCTGCGGGACAGGGCCAATCAGCCCCAGCATTTT
CASSNLRDRANQPQHF
>-|-|TRBV19|TRBJ1-5
TGTGCCAGTAGTAGCGGGGCATCGGGCAATCAGCCCCAGCATTTT
CASSSGASGNQPQHF
>TRBD1|few|TRBV28|TRBJ2-7
TGTGCCAGCACCCCACGCCCCGGGACAGCATTCTACGAGCAGTACTTC
CASTPRPGTAFYEQYF
>TRBD2|few|TRBV7-9|TRBJ2-7
TGTGCCAGCAGCCTGGGACTAGCGGGCCTGAAATGGTACTTC
CASSLGLAGLKWYF
>-|few|TRBV14|TRBJ2-3
TGTGCCAGCAGCCATGGGGCCTCCACAGATACGCAGTATTTT
CASSHGASTDTQYF
>TRBD2|-|TRBV11-2|TRBJ2-3
TGTGCCAGCAGCTTGATAGCGGGAGGGGTGGATACGCAGTATTTT
CASSLIAGGVDTQYF
>-|-|TRBV5-6|TRBJ2-1
TGTGCCAGCAGCTTGTTGTCCGGGTACAATGAGCAGTTCTTC
CASSLLSGYNEQFF